This T cell receptor (beta chain) was recovered during a study of vaccination and CD4 T cells after COVID-19. About the research overall: Six males and four females, two Hispanic, made up the convalescents.

Specified treatment: roughly ten-day PBMC culture with coronavirus spike peptide pools or control peptides (ViraFEST assay). PCR positivity dates ran from March to December 2020, preceding US Alpha, Beta and Delta variants. Sequencing of DNA taken from cultured CD4+ T cells relied on the Oncomine TCR Beta short-read assay. Researchers extracted genomic DNA from CD4+ T cells that had been cultured. TCRdb reprocessed the PCR reads with MiXCR, giving one entry per CDR3 protein. This table has some 4,000 distinct CDR3 sequences, 35% to 55% appearing once. The CDR3 runs 20 residues. Germline V lookup: CDR1 LNHDA, CDR2 SQIVND (reference sequence). J was trimmed by 1 base and V by 2 bases; bases with no gene match: 16. Points on this clonotype: What it recognizes is unknown.

The sequence was obtained from a human donor who had recovered from COVID-19. V usage is TRBV19 and J usage is TRBJ1-1; 10 nucleotides agree with TRBD1. Sequencing was carried out using CD4+ T cells from blood, cultured in vitro. CDR3 bases: TGTGCCAGTAGTATAAGTAGTCTTTGGGACAGGGGAATCCCGAACACTGAAGCTTTCTTT. Translated, it gives CASSISSLWDRGIPNTEAFF.